This passage covers 17 T cell receptor beta chains from one sample sequenced in a study of shared clonotypes between healthy human individuals. Clones were read by immunoSEQ multiplex PCR, and TCRdb kept only the in-frame ones, dropping some. In the table there are about 2.1 million clones, around 93% of which are singletons. Naive CD8 cells lacked CD45RO and underwent positive selection for CCR7, leaving out terminally differentiated effector memory CD45RA+ cells. The source material was naive CD8+ T cells from PBMCs. All receptors derive from a man aged 18 to 29 in good health. Some clones in this sample may be carry-over from other donors' samples.

This clone was detected only once. The DNA of the CDR3 is TGTGCCAGCAGCTTAGAGGGACTTTCGCAGTACTTC. This encodes CASSLEGLSQYF. The chain links TRBV11-3 to TRBJ2-7; D is possibly TRBD2 (6 bases). CDR3 length: 12 amino acids. V was pared by 0 bases and J by 9 bases, with 9 bases between. Germline V gene lookup returns CDR1 SGHNT and CDR2 YENEEA. The variable domain in full, completed from reference TRBV11-3 and TRBJ2-7, reads EAGVVQSPRYKIIEKKQPVAFWCNPISGHNTLYWYLQNLGQGPELLIRYENEEAVDDSQLPKDRFSAERLKGVDSTLKIQPAELGDSAVYLCASSLEGLSQYFGPGTRLTVT.

CDR3 sequence (DNA): TGTGCCAGCACCCCGCGGAGGGGGCTTGGCACAGATACGCAGTATTTT. Protein: CASTPRRGLGTDTQYF. The chain employs TRBV7-9 and TRBJ2-3; perhaps TRBD1 as D (7 bases). Trimming cost V 7 bases and J 1 base, with 18 bases left between them. CDR1 and CDR2 from the germline V gene are SEHNR and FQNEAQ (reference sequence). The length of the CDR3 is 16 residues.

This clone was recorded only once. This chain uses TRBV6-6 with TRBJ1-5; D is perhaps TRBD1 (5 bases). Trimming took off 8 bases at V and 8 bases at J, with 13 bases between the two ends. The CDR3 spans 12 residues. Germline V gene sequence: CDR1 MNHNY, CDR2 SVGAGI (reference sequence). Written as DNA, the CDR3 is TGTGCCAGCGGCCCCCGGGGGGAGCCCCAGCATTTT. Its translation is CASGPRGEPQHF.

CDR3 DNA sequence: TGTGCCACCAGCCGTAGGACTAGCGGGGGCTACGAGCAGTACTTC. Residues: CATSRRTSGGYEQYF. The chain has TRBV15 and TRBJ2-7, with 13 positions matching TRBD2. Germline V gene sequence: CDR1 LNHNV, CDR2 YYDKDF (reference sequence). This CDR3 is 15 amino acids long. After removal of 5 bases from V and 3 bases from J, the junction contained 4 bases not matched to a gene.

The rearrangement links TRBV14 to TRBJ1-3; D remains unclear. V lost 6 bases, J lost 0 bases, and 3 bases lay in between. The CDR3 contains 12 residues. The germline V gene has CDR1 SGHDN and CDR2 FVKESK. The CDR3 DNA reads TGTGCCAGCAGACACTCTGGAAACACCATATATTTT. Translated: CASRHSGNTIYF. The whole variable domain, remainder taken from reference TRBV14 and TRBJ1-3, is EAGVTQFPSHSVIEKGQTVTLRCDPISGHDNLYWYRRVMGKEIKFLLHFVKESKQDESGMPNNRFLAERTGGTYSTLKVQPAELEDSGVYFCASRHSGNTIYFGEGSWLTVV.

This chain uses TRBV27 with TRBJ1-5; 7 bases map to TRBD1. Germline trimming cut 5 bases from V and 11 bases from J; bases unmatched to any gene: 15. Germline V gene lookup returns CDR1 MNHEY and CDR2 SMNVEV (reference sequence). This CDR3 has 15 residues. The CDR3 spells CASSHRDSPMGAQHF. The CDR3 DNA is TGTGCCAGCAGTCATAGGGACAGTCCGATGGGGGCCCAGCATTTT.

The V and J genes are TRBV7-9 and TRBJ2-3, with D tentatively TRBD1 or TRBD2 (6 bases each). V lost 5 bases, J lost 2 bases, and 17 bases lay in between. Germline values: CDR1 SEHNR, CDR2 FQNEAQ (reference sequence). The CDR3 has 16 residues. CDR3 region: CASSEKRGGITDTQYF. As DNA, the CDR3 is TGTGCCAGCAGCGAAAAACGAGGGGGGATCACAGATACGCAGTATTTT.

The J gene is TRBJ2-7, the V gene TRBV5-1, with 7 bases lining up with TRBD1. CDR3 length: 14 residues. Germline-derived CDR1 and CDR2 are SGHRS and YFSETQ. The V segment lost 6 bases and the J segment 5 bases; nucleotides outside the gene matches: 11. As DNA, the CDR3 is TGCGCCAGCACAGATACAGGGGCCCCGGACGAGCAGTACTTC. It yields the protein CASTDTGAPDEQYF.

This rearrangement joins TRBV9 to TRBJ1-5; tentatively, D is TRBD1 (5 bases). The CDR3 contains 15 residues. Deletions cut 0 bases from V and 7 bases from J, with 14 bases between. Germline loops: CDR1 SGDLS, CDR2 YYNGEE. CDR3 sequence (DNA): TGTGCCAGCAGCGTAGATGGGGCAGGAGGACAGCCCCAGCATTTT. This encodes CASSVDGAGGQPQHF. Drawing the rest from reference TRBV9 and TRBJ1-5, the complete variable domain is DSGVTQTPKHLITATGQRVTLRCSPRSGDLSVYWYQQSLDQGLQFLIQYYNGEERAKGNILERFSAQQFPDLHSELNLSSLELGDSALYFCASSVDGAGGQPQHFGDGTRLSIL.

This clone was seen a handful of times. V usage is TRBV15 and J usage is TRBJ1-5, with 7 bases aligning to TRBD1. This CDR3 region has 15 residues. Germline V gene sequence: CDR1 LNHNV, CDR2 YYDKDF (reference sequence). V gave up 0 bases and J gave up 8 bases; unmatched junction bases: 7. For the CDR3, the DNA is TGTGCCACCAGCAGAGATCGAGGGGGCGCGGAGCCCCAGCATTTT. Translated, it gives CATSRDRGGAEPQHF.

V is TRBV27 and J is TRBJ2-3, with 14 bases identical to TRBD2. CDR1 and CDR2 (germline): MNHEY, SMNVEV (reference sequence). Germline trimming cut 5 bases from V and 6 bases from J; bases unmatched to any gene: 4. The CDR3 extends over 15 amino acids. The CDR3 nucleotides read TGTGCCAGCAGTGCAGGGACTAGCGGGAGTGATACGCAGTATTTT. Translating gives CASSAGTSGSDTQYF.

V usage is TRBV7-9 and J usage is TRBJ2-1; 8 nucleotides align to TRBD2. Unmatched junction bases numbered 9, after V lost 3 bases and J lost 8 bases. The CDR3 totals 15 residues. Germline-derived CDR1 and CDR2 are SEHNR and FQNEAQ (reference sequence). The CDR3 here is CASSLVLRGADEQFF. The CDR3 region has the DNA TGTGCCAGCAGCTTGGTTCTGCGGGGGGCGGATGAGCAGTTCTTC.

CDR3 region: CASSSYIGTEAFF. DNA for the CDR3: TGTGCCAGCAGCAGTTATATCGGGACTGAAGCTTTCTTT. The rearrangement links TRBV6-6 to TRBJ1-1; unclear D gene. The CDR3 spans 13 residues. In germline, CDR1 is MNHNY, CDR2 SVGAGI (reference sequence). The V gene lost 6 bases and the J gene lost 5 bases, with 13 bases spanning the gap.

The J gene is TRBJ2-7, the V gene TRBV27; the D gene is possibly TRBD1 (5 bases). Germline V gives CDR1 MNHEY, CDR2 SMNVEV (reference sequence). V shed 3 bases and J shed 3 bases, with 9 bases lying between them. This CDR3 has 13 amino acids. For the CDR3, the DNA is TGTGCCAGCAGTTTGGACACCGACTACGAGCAGTACTTC. Translating gives CASSLDTDYEQYF.

The rearrangement uses TRBV9 and TRBJ2-5; D not certain. The CDR3 is 15 residues long. The germline CDR1 and CDR2 sequences are SGDLS and YYNGEE. V shed 0 bases and J shed 4 bases, with 13 bases lying between them. Written as DNA, the CDR3 is TGTGCCAGCAGCGTAGGGGGAAGGGCAGTAGAGACCCAGTACTTC. It yields the protein CASSVGGRAVETQYF.

The genes are TRBV7-9 and TRBJ2-7; 7 nucleotides align to TRBD1. CDR1 SEHNR and CDR2 FQNEAQ come from the germline V gene (reference sequence). The V and J ends lost 5 bases and 6 bases, in that order; junction bases with no gene match: 13. The length of the CDR3 is 15 residues. The CDR3 DNA reads as TGTGCCAGCAGCCCTAGGAAGGGGGCGATCTCCGAGCAGTACTTC. This translates into CASSPRKGAISEQYF.

This sequence joins TRBV9 and TRBJ2-1, with a possible D match to TRBD2 (6 bases). The V gene's germline CDR1 is SGDLS and CDR2 YYNGEE. Trimming pared 2 bases from V and 4 bases from J, leaving 19 bases between. This CDR3 has 17 residues. CDR3 nucleotide sequence: TGTGCCAGCAGCGTTACTTTTGGCGGGACGGATTACAATGAGCAGTTCTTC. Its protein is CASSVTFGGTDYNEQFF.